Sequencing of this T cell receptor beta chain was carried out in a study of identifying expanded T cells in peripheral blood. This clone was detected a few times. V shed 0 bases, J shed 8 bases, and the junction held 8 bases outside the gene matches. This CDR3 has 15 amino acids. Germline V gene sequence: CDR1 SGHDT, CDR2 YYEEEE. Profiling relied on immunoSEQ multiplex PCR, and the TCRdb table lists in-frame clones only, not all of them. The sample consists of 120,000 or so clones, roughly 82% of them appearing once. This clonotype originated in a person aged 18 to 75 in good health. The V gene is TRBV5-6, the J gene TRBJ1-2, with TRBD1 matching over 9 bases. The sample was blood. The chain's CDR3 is CASSLAEQGAQGYTF. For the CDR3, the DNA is TGTGCCAGCAGCTTGGCCGAACAGGGGGCGCAGGGCTACACCTTC.